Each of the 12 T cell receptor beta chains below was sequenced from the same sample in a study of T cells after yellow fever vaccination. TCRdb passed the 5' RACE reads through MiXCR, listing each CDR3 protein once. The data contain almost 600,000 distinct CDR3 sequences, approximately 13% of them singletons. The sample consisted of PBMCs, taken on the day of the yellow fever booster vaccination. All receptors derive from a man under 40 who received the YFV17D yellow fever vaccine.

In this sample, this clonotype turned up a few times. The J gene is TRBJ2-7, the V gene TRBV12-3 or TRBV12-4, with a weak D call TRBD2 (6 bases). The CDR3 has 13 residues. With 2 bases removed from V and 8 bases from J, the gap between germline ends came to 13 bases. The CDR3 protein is CASSLSGETKQYF. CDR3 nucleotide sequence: TGTGCCAGCAGTTTATCGGGGGAAACGAAGCAGTACTTC.

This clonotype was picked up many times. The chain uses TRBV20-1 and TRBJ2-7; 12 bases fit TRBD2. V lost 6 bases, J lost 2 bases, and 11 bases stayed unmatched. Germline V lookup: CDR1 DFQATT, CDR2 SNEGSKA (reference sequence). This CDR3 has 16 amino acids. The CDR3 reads CSAQTLTSGSTYEQYF. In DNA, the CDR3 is TGCAGTGCCCAAACCCTGACTAGCGGGAGTACCTACGAGCAGTACTTC.

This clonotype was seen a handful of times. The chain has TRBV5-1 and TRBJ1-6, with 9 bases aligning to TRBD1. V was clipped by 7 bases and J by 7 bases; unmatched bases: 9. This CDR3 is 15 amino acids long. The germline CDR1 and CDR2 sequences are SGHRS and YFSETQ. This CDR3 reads CASRQGVDENSPLHF. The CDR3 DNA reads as TGCGCCAGCCGACAGGGGGTAGACGAGAATTCACCCCTCCACTTT.

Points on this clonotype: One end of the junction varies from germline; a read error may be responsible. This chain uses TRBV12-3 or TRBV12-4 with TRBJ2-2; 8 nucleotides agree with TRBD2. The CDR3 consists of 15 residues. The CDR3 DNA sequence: TGTGCCAGCAGATTAGCGGGACCGAGGGGCGGGGAGCTGTTTTTT. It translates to CASRLAGPRGGELFF.

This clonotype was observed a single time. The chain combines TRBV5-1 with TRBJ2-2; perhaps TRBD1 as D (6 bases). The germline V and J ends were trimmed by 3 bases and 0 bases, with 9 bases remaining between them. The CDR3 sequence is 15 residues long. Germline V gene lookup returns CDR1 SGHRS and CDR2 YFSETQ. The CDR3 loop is CASSWGTPNTGELFF. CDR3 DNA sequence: TGCGCCAGCAGCTGGGGGACACCGAACACCGGGGAGCTGTTTTTT.

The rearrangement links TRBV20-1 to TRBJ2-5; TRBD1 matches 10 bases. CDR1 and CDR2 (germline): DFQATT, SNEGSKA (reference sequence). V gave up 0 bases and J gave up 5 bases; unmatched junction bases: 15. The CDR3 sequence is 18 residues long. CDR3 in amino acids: CSARDLRTGGSSKETQYF. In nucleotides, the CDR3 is TGCAGTGCTAGAGATCTCAGGACAGGGGGTTCCTCGAAGGAGACCCAGTACTTC.

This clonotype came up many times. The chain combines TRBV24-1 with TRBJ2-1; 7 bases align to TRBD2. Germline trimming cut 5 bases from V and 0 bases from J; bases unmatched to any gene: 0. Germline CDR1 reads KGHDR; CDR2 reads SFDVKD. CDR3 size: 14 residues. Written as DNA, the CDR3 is TGTGCCACCAGTGGCGGGAGCTCCTACAATGAGCAGTTCTTC. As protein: CATSGGSSYNEQFF.

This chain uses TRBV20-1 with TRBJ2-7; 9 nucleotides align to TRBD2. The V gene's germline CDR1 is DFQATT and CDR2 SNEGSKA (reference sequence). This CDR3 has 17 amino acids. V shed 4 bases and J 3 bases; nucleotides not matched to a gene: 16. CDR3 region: CSAKGEGAGGLRYEQYF. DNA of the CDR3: TGCAGTGCTAAGGGGGAGGGAGCGGGAGGTCTTCGCTACGAGCAGTACTTC.

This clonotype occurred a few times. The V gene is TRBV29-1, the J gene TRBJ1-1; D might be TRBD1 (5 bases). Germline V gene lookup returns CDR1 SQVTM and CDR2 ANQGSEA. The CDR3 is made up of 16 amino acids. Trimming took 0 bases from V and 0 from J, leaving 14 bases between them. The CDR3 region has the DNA TGCAGCGTTGAAGATCCCGACAGACTAGTGAACACTGAAGCTTTCTTT. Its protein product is CSVEDPDRLVNTEAFF.

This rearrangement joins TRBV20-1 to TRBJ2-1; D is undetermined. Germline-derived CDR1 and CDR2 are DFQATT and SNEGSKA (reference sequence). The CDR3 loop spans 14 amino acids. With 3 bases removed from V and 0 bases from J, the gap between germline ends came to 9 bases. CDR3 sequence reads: CSASAKSSYNEQFF. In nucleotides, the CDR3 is TGCAGTGCTAGTGCTAAAAGCTCCTACAATGAGCAGTTCTTC.

The CDR3 region has the DNA TGCAGCGTAGGACAGGGTTGGGATCGGGCCGGGGAGCTGTTTTTT. This codes for CSVGQGWDRAGELFF. The rearrangement links TRBV29-1 to TRBJ2-2; TRBD1 aligns across 8 bases. After removal of 6 bases from V and 6 bases from J, the junction contained 12 bases not matched to a gene. The CDR3 runs 15 residues. Germline V CDR1 and CDR2: SQVTM, ANQGSEA.

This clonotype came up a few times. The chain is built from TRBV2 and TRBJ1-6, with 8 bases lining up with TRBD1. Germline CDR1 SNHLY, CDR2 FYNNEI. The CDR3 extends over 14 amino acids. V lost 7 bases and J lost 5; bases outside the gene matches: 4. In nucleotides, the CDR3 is TGTGCCAGCACAGACAGGGGTGATAATTCACCCCTCCACTTT. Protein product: CASTDRGDNSPLHF.